This TCR beta chain comes out of a study of T cells in Graves' hyperthyroidism and ophthalmopathy. Study-wide context: Peripheral blood samples were taken at initial diagnosis, prior to any treatment. Study findings and constraints: In the blood, most expanded thyroid clonotypes above 0.001 appeared as well. From stable hyperthyroidism, ophthalmopathy was set apart by a 13 V-J model.

Each diagnosis was grounded in clinical symptoms, serum thyroxine and TRAb, thyroid ultrasound, and orbital computed tomography. What was amplified from RNA transcripts were TCR beta CDR3 regions. The TCR CDR3 was amplified in a first-round RT-PCR using the HTBI primer set. One entry per CDR3 protein, called by TCRdb with MiXCR from the multiplex PCR reads. The data show over 350,000 distinct CDR3 sequences, over 12% seen once. This clonotype was seen a handful of times. The antigen is undetermined. Looked up from germline, CDR1 is KGHSH and CDR2 is LQKENI. This CDR3 comprises 15 residues. V lost 1 base, J lost 4 bases, and 11 bases lay in between.

J is TRBJ2-1 and V is TRBV18; weak D call: TRBD2 (6 bases). The specimen was blood. The receptor was derived from a man aged 45 to 65 with Graves' ophthalmopathy. CDR3 in amino acids: CASSPLGGEYNEQFF. The CDR3 DNA reads TGTGCCAGCTCACCACTCGGCGGGGAGTACAATGAGCAGTTCTTC.